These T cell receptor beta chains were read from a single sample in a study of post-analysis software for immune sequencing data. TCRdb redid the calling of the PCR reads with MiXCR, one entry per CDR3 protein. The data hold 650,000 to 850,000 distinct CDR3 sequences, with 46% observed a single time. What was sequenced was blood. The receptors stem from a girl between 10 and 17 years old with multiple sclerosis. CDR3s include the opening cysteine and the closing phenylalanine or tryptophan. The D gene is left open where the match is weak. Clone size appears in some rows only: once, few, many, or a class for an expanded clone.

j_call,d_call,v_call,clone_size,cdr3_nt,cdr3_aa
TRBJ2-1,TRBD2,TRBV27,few,TGTGCCAGCAGTTCCGCCCTAGGGGCGGGAGGTTACAATGAGCAGTTCTTC,CASSSALGAGGYNEQFF
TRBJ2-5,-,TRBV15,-,TGTGCCACCAGCAGTATACCAGGGGTAGAGACCCAGTACTTC,CATSSIPGVETQYF
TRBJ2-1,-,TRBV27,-,TGTGCCAGCAGCTTTGGGGCCCCAGGGTCCTACAATGAGCAGTTCTTC,CASSFGAPGSYNEQFF
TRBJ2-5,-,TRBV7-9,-,TGTGCCAGCAGCTTAGACGAGGCCTGGAAGACCCAGTACTTC,CASSLDEAWKTQYF
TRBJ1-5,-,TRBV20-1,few,TGCAGTGCTAGAGCTGACTCCCCCTCCGGCAATCAGCCCCAGCATTTT,CSARADSPSGNQPQHF
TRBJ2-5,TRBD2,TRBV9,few,TGTGCCAGCAGCGTAGATGCAGCGGGAGGTTCCCAAGAGACCCAGTACTTC,CASSVDAAGGSQETQYF
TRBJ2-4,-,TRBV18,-,TGTGCCAGCTCACCACCGGGGGAGTTGACCAAAAACATTCAGTACTTC,CASSPPGELTKNIQYF
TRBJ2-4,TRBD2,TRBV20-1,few,TGCAGTGCTAGTAGATGGGCGGGAGAAAGAAACATTCAGTACTTC,CSASRWAGERNIQYF
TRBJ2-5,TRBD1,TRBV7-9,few,TGTGCCAGCAGCTTATACCCGGGACAGGCGTACCAGCAGTACTTC,CASSLYPGQAYQQYF
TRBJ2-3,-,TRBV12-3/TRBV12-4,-,TGTGCCGGCAGCGAGACTAATACGCAGTATTTT,CAGSETNTQYF
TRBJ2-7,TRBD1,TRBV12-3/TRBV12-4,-,TGTGCCAGCAGTGCCCCCGGGACAGGGGCCTACGAGCAGTACTTC,CASSAPGTGAYEQYF
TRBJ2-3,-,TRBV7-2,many,TGTGCCAGCAGCCCAGGGATGACTTTTGCTATTCCCACAGATACGCAGTATTTT,CASSPGMTFAIPTDTQYF
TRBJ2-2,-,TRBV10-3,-,TGTGCCATCAGTGAGGCATACACCGGGGAGCTGTTTTTT,CAISEAYTGELFF
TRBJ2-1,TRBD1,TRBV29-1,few,TGCAGCCTCGACAGGGGTGATGAGCAGTTCTTC,CSLDRGDEQFF
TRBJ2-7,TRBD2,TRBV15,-,TGTGCCACCAGCAGTGGAACTAGCGGAGTCTACGAGCAGTACTTC,CATSSGTSGVYEQYF
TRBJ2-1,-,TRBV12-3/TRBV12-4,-,TGTGCCAGCAGTTTACAGGAGATCTACAATGAGCAGTTCTTC,CASSLQEIYNEQFF
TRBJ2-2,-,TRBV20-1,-,TGCAGTGCTAGAGTTCAAGCGAACACCGGGGAGCTGTTTTTT,CSARVQANTGELFF
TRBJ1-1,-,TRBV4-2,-,TGTGCCAGCAGCCACCTCAGGGGGAACACTGAAGCTTTCTTT,CASSHLRGNTEAFF
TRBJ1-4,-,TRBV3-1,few,TGTGCCAGCAGCCAAGAGGTGGTTAGAGCAACTAATGAAAAACTGTTTTTT,CASSQEVVRATNEKLFF
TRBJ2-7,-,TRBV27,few,TGTGCCAGCAGTTTATCGGGTAGCATGCCCGAGCAGTACTTC,CASSLSGSMPEQYF
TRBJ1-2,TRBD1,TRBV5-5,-,TGTGCCAGCAGCCGTAGGACAGGGAGTTATGGCTACACCTTC,CASSRRTGSYGYTF
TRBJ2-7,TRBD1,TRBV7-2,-,TGTGCCAGCAGCTTGACAGGGGGGCGCGGCTACGAGCAGTACTTC,CASSLTGGRGYEQYF
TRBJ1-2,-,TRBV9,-,TGTGCCAGCAGGGAAAAGGGTGGCTACACCTTC,CASREKGGYTF
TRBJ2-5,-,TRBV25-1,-,TGTGCCAGCAGTGAATTCGGGAAAGAGACCCAGTACTTC,CASSEFGKETQYF
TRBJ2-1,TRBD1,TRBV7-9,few,TGTGCCAGCAGCGAGACAGGGGCCTACAATGAGCAGTTCTTC,CASSETGAYNEQFF
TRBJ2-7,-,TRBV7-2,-,TGTGCCAGCAGCTTTGACCCCTTTTACGAGCAGTACTTC,CASSFDPFYEQYF
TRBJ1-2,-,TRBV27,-,TGTGCCAGCAGTCTAGGGGGGACTGGCTACACCTTC,CASSLGGTGYTF
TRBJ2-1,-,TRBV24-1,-,TGTGCCACTGGTGGGGAGATTCGCAATGAGCAGTTCTTC,CATGGEIRNEQFF
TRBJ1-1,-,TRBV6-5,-,TGTGCCAGCAGTTACGCGGTAGGGGGGTTGCGAACTGAAGCTTTCTTT,CASSYAVGGLRTEAFF
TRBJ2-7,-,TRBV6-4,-,TGTGCCAGCCCCGTGGGGGCGCCCCTCGAGCAGTACTTC,CASPVGAPLEQYF
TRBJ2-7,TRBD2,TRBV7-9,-,TGTGCCAGCAGCTTCCCTAGCGGGATCGAGCAGTACTTC,CASSFPSGIEQYF
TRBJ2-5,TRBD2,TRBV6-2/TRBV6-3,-,TGTGCCAGCAGTTACCAACTCGGGAGGACTAGCGGGATCCAAGAGACCCAGTACTTC,CASSYQLGRTSGIQETQYF
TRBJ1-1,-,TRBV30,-,TGTGCCTGGGAAACTGAAGCTTTCTTT,CAWETEAFF
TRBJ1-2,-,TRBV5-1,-,TGCGCCAGCAGCTCCGGCGGGACGGCTAACTATGGCTACACCTTC,CASSSGGTANYGYTF
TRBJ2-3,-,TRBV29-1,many,TGCAGCGTCGACACAGATACGCAGTATTTT,CSVDTDTQYF
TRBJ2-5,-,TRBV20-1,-,TGCAGTGCTAGATCCCCAGGGAGTGTTGAGACCCAGTACTTC,CSARSPGSVETQYF
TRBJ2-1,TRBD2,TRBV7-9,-,TGTGCCAGCAGCTTAGAGACTAGCGGGATTTACAATGAGCAGTTCTTC,CASSLETSGIYNEQFF
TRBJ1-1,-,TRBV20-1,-,TGCAGTGCTCCTCGACAGGCCGCTGAAGCTTTCTTT,CSAPRQAAEAFF
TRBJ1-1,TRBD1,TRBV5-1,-,TGCGCCAGCAGTTGGGGTTTGACAGGGGGGATGAACACTGAAGCTTTCTTT,CASSWGLTGGMNTEAFF
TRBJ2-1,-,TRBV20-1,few,TGCAGTGCTAGAGTGGTTGGCAATGAGCAGTTCTTC,CSARVVGNEQFF
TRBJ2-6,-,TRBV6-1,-,TGTGCCAGCAGTGAAGAATCGGGGGGGGCCAACGTCCTGACTTTC,CASSEESGGANVLTF
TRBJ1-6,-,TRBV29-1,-,TGCAGCGTTGGGGAAGCGGGTAGTTCACCCCTCCACTTT,CSVGEAGSSPLHF
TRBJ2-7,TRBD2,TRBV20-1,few,TGCAGTGCTGCGCCTAGCGGGACTTACGAGCAGTACTTC,CSAAPSGTYEQYF
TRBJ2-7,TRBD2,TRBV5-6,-,TGTGCCAGCAGCCCGTGGGGGGGAGGTCGCGAGCAGTACTTC,CASSPWGGGREQYF
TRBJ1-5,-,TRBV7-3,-,TGTGCCAGCAGCTTAACCATGAGTGGAGGAGGGAATCAGCCCCAGCATTTT,CASSLTMSGGGNQPQHF